This T cell receptor beta chain was identified during a study of blood T cell repertoires in COVID-19. Repertoires were generated with immunoSEQ multiplex PCR, while TCRdb's copy carries only in-frame clones and drops some. The sample has roughly 77,000 clones; around 74% are singletons. This clone was recorded once. This CDR3 is 13 amino acids long. V dropped 4 bases and J dropped 8; count of bases not matched to a gene: 4. CDR1 SGHKS and CDR2 YYEKEE come from the germline V gene (reference sequence). J is TRBJ1-4 and V is TRBV5-5, with 8 nucleotides matching TRBD1. The sequence was obtained from a man in his sixties with COVID-19, enrolled during active disease. Sequencing was done on a sample of peripheral blood. The CDR3 loop reads CASSMTGEEKLFF. The CDR3 DNA sequence: TGTGCCAGCAGCATGACAGGGGAAGAAAAACTGTTTTTT.